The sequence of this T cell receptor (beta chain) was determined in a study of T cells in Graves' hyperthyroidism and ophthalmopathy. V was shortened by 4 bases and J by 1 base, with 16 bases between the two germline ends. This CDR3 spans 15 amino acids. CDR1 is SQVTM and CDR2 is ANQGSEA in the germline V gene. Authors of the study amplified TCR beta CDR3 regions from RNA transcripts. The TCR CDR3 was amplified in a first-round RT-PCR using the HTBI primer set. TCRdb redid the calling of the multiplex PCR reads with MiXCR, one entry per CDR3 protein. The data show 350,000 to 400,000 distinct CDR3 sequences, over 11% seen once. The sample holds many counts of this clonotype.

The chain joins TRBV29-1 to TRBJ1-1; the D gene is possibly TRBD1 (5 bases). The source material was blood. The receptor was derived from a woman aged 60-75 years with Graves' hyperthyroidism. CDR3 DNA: TGCAGCGTTGCCGGGACGGCCGAAGAGAACACTGAAGCTTTCTTT. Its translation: CSVAGTAEENTEAFF. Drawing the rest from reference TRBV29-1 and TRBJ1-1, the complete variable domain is SAVISQKPSRDICQRGTSLTIQCQVDSQVTMMFWYRQQPGQSLTLIATANQGSEATYESGFVIDKFPISRPNLTFSTLTVSNMSPEDSSIYLCSVAGTAEENTEAFFGQGTRLTVV.